The next 21 T cell receptor beta chains were all read from a single sample in a study of T cell changes during pregnancy in multiple sclerosis. The protocol was immunoSEQ multiplex PCR, while the TCRdb copy is restricted to in-frame clones and leaves out a portion. The sample includes about 100,000 clones, about nine tenths of them seen just once. The sample consisted of peripheral blood, taken in the second trimester of pregnancy. Receptors originate from a female donor in good health, enrolled as a control in a pregnancy study.

The CDR3 reads CASSISPGQGNTEAFF. For the CDR3, the DNA is TGCGCCAGCAGCATTAGTCCTGGACAGGGGAACACTGAAGCTTTCTTT. The J gene is TRBJ1-1, the V gene TRBV5-1; 8 nucleotides agree with TRBD1. With V trimmed by 4 bases and J by 1 base, 9 bases remained unmatched. The CDR3 loop spans 16 amino acids. The germline CDR1 and CDR2 sequences are SGHRS and YFSETQ.

The sample holds a few counts of this clone. The chain uses TRBV19 and TRBJ2-2; D not certain. The CDR3 totals 16 residues. Germline-derived CDR1 and CDR2 are LNHDA and SQIVND (reference sequence). With 5 bases removed from V and 0 bases from J, the gap between germline ends came to 13 bases. The CDR3 DNA follows: TGTGCCAGTAGTGGGCAGAGAAGGTCGAACACCGGGGAGCTGTTTTTT. It translates to CASSGQRRSNTGELFF.

The chain has TRBV14 and TRBJ1-1; 7 bases align to TRBD1. The V and J ends lost 0 bases and 0 bases, in that order; junction bases with no gene match: 7. This CDR3 comprises 17 residues. Germline V gives CDR1 SGHDN, CDR2 FVKESK. In DNA, the CDR3 is TGTGCCAGCAGCCAAGAAGGAAGGGGGCGGATGAACACTGAAGCTTTCTTT. It encodes CASSQEGRGRMNTEAFF.

The chain recombines TRBV19 with TRBJ2-3; 7 bases map to TRBD2. Germline CDR1 and CDR2: LNHDA and SQIVND (reference sequence). V trimming: 5 bases; J trimming: 2 bases; junction bases outside the gene matches: 10. This CDR3 region has 16 residues. The CDR3 loop reads CASSAASGFITDTQYF. The CDR3 DNA follows: TGTGCCAGTAGTGCCGCTAGCGGATTCATCACAGATACGCAGTATTTT.

The gene calls are TRBV19 and TRBJ1-1, with TRBD1 matching 8 bases. V lost 6 bases, J lost 1 base, and 4 bases stayed unmatched. The CDR3 has 14 amino acids. The germline V gene encodes CDR1 LNHDA and CDR2 SQIVND (reference sequence). The CDR3 protein is CASRDREKNTEAFF. In DNA, the CDR3 is TGTGCCAGTAGGGACAGGGAAAAGAACACTGAAGCTTTCTTT. Drawing the rest from reference TRBV19 and TRBJ1-1, the complete variable domain is DGGITQSPKYLFRKEGQNVTLSCEQNLNHDAMYWYRQDPGQGLRLIYYSQIVNDFQKGDIAEGYSVSREKKESFPLTVTSAQKNPTAFYLCASRDREKNTEAFFGQGTRLTVV.

J is TRBJ2-7 and V is TRBV6-4; 8 nucleotides agree with TRBD1. In germline, CDR1 is MRHNA, CDR2 SNTAGT. The CDR3 extends over 12 amino acids. Losses at the gene ends were 11 bases for V and 4 bases for J; bases not matched to a gene: 7. DNA for the CDR3: TGTGCCCCGACAGGGGTCCATTACGAGCAGTACTTC. Encoded protein: CAPTGVHYEQYF.

This sequence joins TRBV7-9 and TRBJ2-3; the match to TRBD1 covers 8 bases. Germline V gives CDR1 SEHNR, CDR2 FQNEAQ (reference sequence). V was pared by 1 base and J by 2 bases, with 2 bases of the junction left unmatched. This CDR3 contains 15 residues. CDR3 region: CASSLEDRDTDTQYF. The DNA of the CDR3 is TGTGCCAGCAGCTTAGAGGACAGGGACACAGATACGCAGTATTTT.

The J gene is TRBJ2-7, the V gene TRBV11-2; 10 bases fit TRBD2. The germline V gene encodes CDR1 SGHAT and CDR2 FQNNGV. V dropped 5 bases and J dropped 5; count of bases not matched to a gene: 15. The CDR3 is 17 residues long. CDR3 bases: TGTGCCAGCAGCCTTGTGGGGGGAGCGGGAGGGACCGACGAGCAGTACTTC. It specifies CASSLVGGAGGTDEQYF.

The rearrangement joins TRBV25-1 to TRBJ2-3; 9 bases align to TRBD1. The CDR3 spans 17 residues. The junction had 13 bases not matched to a gene; V was cut back by 5 bases and J by 4 bases. Germline CDR1 MGHDK, CDR2 SYGVNS. CDR3 sequence: CASSIFSGQGRADTQYF. In DNA form, the CDR3 reads TGTGCCAGCAGTATCTTTTCGGGACAGGGCCGGGCAGATACGCAGTATTTT.

The rearrangement uses TRBV6-5 and TRBJ1-1; the D is unclear. Trimming left V 7 bases short and J 5 bases short, with 17 bases between. The germline V gene has CDR1 MNHEY and CDR2 SVGAGI. The CDR3 sequence is 14 residues long. Here the CDR3 reads CASIPPQGRTEAFF. CDR3 in DNA: TGTGCCAGCATCCCGCCCCAAGGGAGGACTGAAGCTTTCTTT.

The CDR3 is CASSLVGLSSGELFF. As DNA, the CDR3 is TGTGCCAGCAGCTTGGTGGGGCTTTCCTCCGGGGAGCTGTTTTTT. The V call is TRBV5-8, the J call TRBJ2-2, with TRBD1 as a possible D gene (5 bases). This CDR3 is built from 15 residues. Germline V gives CDR1 SGHTS, CDR2 YDEGEE. V dropped 0 bases and J dropped 6 bases, with 12 bases sitting between them.

This clone was observed once. The chain joins TRBV15 to TRBJ2-1; 7 positions match TRBD1. V dropped 0 bases and J dropped 9; count of bases not matched to a gene: 11. The CDR3 is 16 residues long. Per the germline V gene, CDR1 is LNHNV and CDR2 is YYDKDF (reference sequence). In nucleotides, the CDR3 is TGTGCCACCAGCAGAGAGGACACAGGGGCGTTGGCTGAGCAGTTCTTC. This encodes CATSREDTGALAEQFF.

CDR3 in DNA: TGTGCCAGCGCCCTAACCTTGTCGGGAGATCAGTACTTC. It specifies CASALTLSGDQYF. V and J are TRBV19 and TRBJ2-7; TRBD2 is a possible D gene (6 bases). This CDR3 region has 13 residues. The germline V gene encodes CDR1 LNHDA and CDR2 SQIVND (reference sequence). The V end lost 9 bases, the J end lost 10 bases, and 22 bases lay between the germline ends.

The V and J genes are TRBV12-5 and TRBJ1-5; 7 nucleotides align to TRBD1. This CDR3 has 15 amino acids. The trim removed 1 base at V and 5 bases at J, leaving 5 bases unmatched. CDR1 LGHNT and CDR2 FRNRAP come from the germline V gene. CDR3 amino acids: CASGLAQTGYQPQHF. In nucleotides, the CDR3 is TGTGCTAGTGGTTTGGCTCAGACAGGGTATCAGCCCCAGCATTTT. Together with reference TRBV12-5 and TRBJ1-5, the CDR3 gives the full variable domain: DARVTQTPRHKVTEMGQEVTMRCQPILGHNTVFWYRQTMMQGLELLAYFRNRAPLDDSGMPKDRFSAEMPDATLATLKIQPSEPRDSAVYFCASGLAQTGYQPQHFGDGTRLSIL.

This clone was seen only once. The chain has TRBV5-1 and TRBJ1-2, with 8 positions matching TRBD1. The germline CDR1 and CDR2 sequences are SGHRS and YFSETQ. V was clipped by 2 bases and J by 7 bases; unmatched bases: 10. The CDR3 is 15 amino acids. CDR3 DNA: TGCGCCAGCAGCTTTGACAGGGGCTTTTTGGGTGGCTACACCTTC. It specifies CASSFDRGFLGGYTF.

The chain is built from TRBV19 and TRBJ2-5; D is possibly TRBD2 (7 bases). Germline V lookup: CDR1 LNHDA, CDR2 SQIVND (reference sequence). The V and J ends lost 7 bases and 5 bases respectively, with 17 bases between them. The CDR3 loop spans 14 amino acids. CDR3 coding DNA: TGTGCCAGTACCAACGGCGGGGGCTGGGAGACCCAGTACTTC. Translating gives CASTNGGGWETQYF.

The CDR3 DNA reads TGTGCCAGCAGCTTAGGGACAGGTTCACTCTATGGCTACACCTTC. It codes for CASSLGTGSLYGYTF. This rearrangement joins TRBV7-8 to TRBJ1-2; 7 nucleotides line up with TRBD1. V shed 1 base and J 4 bases; nucleotides not matched to a gene: 6. The CDR3 totals 15 residues. Germline V gene lookup returns CDR1 SGHVS and CDR2 FQNEAQ.

This clone was seen only once. The CDR3 nucleotides read TGTGCCAGCAGCTTGGCCGGGGGGGACTATGGCTACACCTTC. Translation: CASSLAGGDYGYTF. The chain combines TRBV5-5 with TRBJ1-2; possible D gene TRBD1, 5 bases. V lost 0 bases to trimming and J lost 3 bases, with 9 bases between them. Germline V gives CDR1 SGHKS, CDR2 YYEKEE (reference sequence). The CDR3 has 14 residues.

The V call is TRBV27, the J call TRBJ1-5; TRBD1 might be the D (5 bases). This CDR3 has 18 amino acids. CDR1 MNHEY and CDR2 SMNVEV come from the germline V gene (reference sequence). The V end was cut by 2 bases, the J end by 1 base, with 18 bases between. The CDR3 DNA follows: TGTGCCAGCAGTTTAGAGGGCTTTGGGGACTGGAGCAATCAGCCCCAGCATTTT. Its protein is CASSLEGFGDWSNQPQHF.

V and J are TRBV28 and TRBJ2-3, with D perhaps matching TRBD2 (6 bases). The germline V gene encodes CDR1 MDHEN and CDR2 SYDVKM. The CDR3 extends over 16 amino acids. V was clipped by 0 bases and J by 0 bases, with 10 bases between them. The CDR3 region is CASSLWAGLSTDTQYF. The CDR3 DNA sequence: TGTGCCAGCAGTTTATGGGCGGGATTAAGCACAGATACGCAGTATTTT. Full variable domain (outside the CDR3, taken from reference TRBV28 and TRBJ2-3): DVKVTQSSRYLVKRTGEKVFLECVQDMDHENMFWYRQDPGLGLRLIYFSYDVKMKEKGDIPEGYSVSREKKERFSLILESASTNQTSMYLCASSLWAGLSTDTQYFGPGTRLTVL.

The V call is TRBV5-1, the J call TRBJ2-5; 9 bases are shared with TRBD1. V lost 0 bases to trimming and J lost 5 bases; unmatched junction nucleotides: 8. Germline V gene lookup returns CDR1 SGHRS and CDR2 YFSETQ. This CDR3 has 16 residues. The CDR3 protein is CASSLDPGQGRETQYF. CDR3 coding DNA: TGCGCCAGCAGCTTGGACCCGGGACAGGGACGGGAGACCCAGTACTTC. Using reference TRBV5-1 and TRBJ2-5 for the parts outside the CDR3, the full variable domain is KAGVTQTPRYLIKTRGQQVTLSCSPISGHRSVSWYQQTPGQGLQFLFEYFSETQRNKGNFPGRFSGRQFSNSRSEMNVSTLELGDSALYLCASSLDPGQGRETQYFGPGTRLLVL.